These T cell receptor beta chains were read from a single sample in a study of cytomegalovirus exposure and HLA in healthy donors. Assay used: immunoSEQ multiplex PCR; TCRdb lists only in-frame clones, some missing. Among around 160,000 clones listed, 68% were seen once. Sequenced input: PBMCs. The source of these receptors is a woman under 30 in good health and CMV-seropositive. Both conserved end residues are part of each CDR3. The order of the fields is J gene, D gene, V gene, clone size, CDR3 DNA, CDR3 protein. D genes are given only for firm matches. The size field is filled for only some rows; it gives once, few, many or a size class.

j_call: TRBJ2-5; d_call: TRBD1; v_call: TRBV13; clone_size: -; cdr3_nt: TGTGCCAGCAGCCGAGGACAGGAATGGGACCAAGAGACCCAGTACTTC; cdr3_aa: CASSRGQEWDQETQYF
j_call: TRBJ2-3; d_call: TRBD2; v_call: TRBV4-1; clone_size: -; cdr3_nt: TGCGCCAGCAGCCAAGGGGCTCCCTGGGGGGGGCAGTATTTT; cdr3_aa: CASSQGAPWGGQYF
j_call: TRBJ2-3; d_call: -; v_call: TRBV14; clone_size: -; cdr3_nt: TGTGCCAGCAGCCAAGGTGGGCAGGGTTTCGATACGCAGTATTTT; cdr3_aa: CASSQGGQGFDTQYF
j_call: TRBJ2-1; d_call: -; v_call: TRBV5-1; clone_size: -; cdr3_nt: TGCGCCAGCAGCTTGGCGTCGAGCAATGAGCAGTTCTTC; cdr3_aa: CASSLASSNEQFF
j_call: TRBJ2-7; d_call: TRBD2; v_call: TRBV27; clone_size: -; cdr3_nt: TGTGCCAGCAGTTTAGCGCGGGGGACCTACGAGCAGTACTTC; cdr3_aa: CASSLARGTYEQYF
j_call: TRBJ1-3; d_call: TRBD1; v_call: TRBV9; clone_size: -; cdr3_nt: TGTGCCAGCAGCGCACAGGGGTTCACTGGAAACACCATATATTTT; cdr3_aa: CASSAQGFTGNTIYF
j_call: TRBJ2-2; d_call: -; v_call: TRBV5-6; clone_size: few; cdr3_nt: TGTGCCAGCAGCTTTTTCGTGGCTAGCCCGGCCACCGGGGAGCTGTTTTTT; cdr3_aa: CASSFFVASPATGELFF
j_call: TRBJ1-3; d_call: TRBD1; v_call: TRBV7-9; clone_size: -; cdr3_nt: TGTGCCAGCAGCTCCTTACAGGGGGCTATGGGAAACACCATATATTTT; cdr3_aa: CASSSLQGAMGNTIYF
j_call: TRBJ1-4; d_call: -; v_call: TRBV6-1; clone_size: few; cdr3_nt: TGTGCCAGCATGTGGGGGGGTTCCAACGAAAAACTGTTTTTT; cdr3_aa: CASMWGGSNEKLFF
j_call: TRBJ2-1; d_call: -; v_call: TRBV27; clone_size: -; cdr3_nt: TGTGCCAGCAGTTTAGGTATAGGCGACTACTACAATGAGCAGTTCTTC; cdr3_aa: CASSLGIGDYYNEQFF
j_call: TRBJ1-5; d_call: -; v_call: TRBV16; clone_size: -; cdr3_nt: TGTGCCAGCAGCCAATCCGGGGGGATGGTCGGCAATCAGCCCCAGCATTTT; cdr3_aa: CASSQSGGMVGNQPQHF
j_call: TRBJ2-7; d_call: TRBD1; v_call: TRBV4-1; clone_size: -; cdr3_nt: TGCGCCAGCAGCAGAAGGGGACAGGGATCCTACGAGCAGTACTTC; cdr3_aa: CASSRRGQGSYEQYF
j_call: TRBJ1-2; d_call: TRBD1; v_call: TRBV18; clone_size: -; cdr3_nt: TGTGCCAGCTCGCTATTAGACAGGGCCGCCTATGGCTACACCTTC; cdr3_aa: CASSLLDRAAYGYTF
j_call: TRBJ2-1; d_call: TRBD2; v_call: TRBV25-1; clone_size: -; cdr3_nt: TGTGCCAGCCGACCGTGGGGGGGGAACAATGAGCAGTTCTTC; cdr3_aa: CASRPWGGNNEQFF
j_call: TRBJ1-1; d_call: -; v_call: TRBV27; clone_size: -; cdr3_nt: TGTGCCAGCAGTTACGGGATAGAAGCTTTCTTT; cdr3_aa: CASSYGIEAFF
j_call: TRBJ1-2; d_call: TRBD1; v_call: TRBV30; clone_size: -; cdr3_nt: TGTGCCTCGGGACAGAACTATGGCTACACCTTC; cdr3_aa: CASGQNYGYTF
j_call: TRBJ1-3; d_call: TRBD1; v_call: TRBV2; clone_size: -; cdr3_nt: TGTGCCAGCAGGCAGGGGGCAACCCTCTCTGGAAACACCATATATTTT; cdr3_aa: CASRQGATLSGNTIYF
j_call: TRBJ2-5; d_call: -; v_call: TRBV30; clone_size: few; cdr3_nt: TGTGCCTGGAGTGTAGGAGGGAGTAAGACCCAGTACTTC; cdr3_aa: CAWSVGGSKTQYF
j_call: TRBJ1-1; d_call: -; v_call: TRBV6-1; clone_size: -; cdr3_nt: TGTGCCAGCAGGACAGCTCCTGAAGCTTTCTTT; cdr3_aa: CASRTAPEAFF
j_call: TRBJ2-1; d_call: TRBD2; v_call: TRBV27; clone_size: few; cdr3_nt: TGTGCCAGCAGTTTGGGCCCTAGCGGAGCCTACAATGAGCAGTTCTTC; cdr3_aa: CASSLGPSGAYNEQFF
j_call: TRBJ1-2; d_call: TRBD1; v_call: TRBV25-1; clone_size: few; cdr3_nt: TGTGCCAGCAGTCCAGGACAGGGGGTGGGCGGCTACACCTTC; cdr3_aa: CASSPGQGVGGYTF
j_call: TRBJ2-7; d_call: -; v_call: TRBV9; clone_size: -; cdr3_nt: TGTGCCAGCAGCGAGAGAGGTGGCTACGAGCAGTACTTC; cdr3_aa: CASSERGGYEQYF
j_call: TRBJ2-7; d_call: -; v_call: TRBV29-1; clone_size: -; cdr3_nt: TGCAGCGTCCCGGACAGTCCCTACGAGCAGTACTTC; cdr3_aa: CSVPDSPYEQYF
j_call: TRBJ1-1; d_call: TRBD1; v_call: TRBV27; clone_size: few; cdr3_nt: TGTGCCAGCAGCCGTTATCAGGGGGTGGCTTTCTTT; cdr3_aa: CASSRYQGVAFF
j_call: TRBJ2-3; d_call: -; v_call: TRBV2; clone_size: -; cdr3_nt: TGTGCCAGCATCGCGGTGTCCCAAACAGATACGCAGTATTTT; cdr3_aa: CASIAVSQTDTQYF
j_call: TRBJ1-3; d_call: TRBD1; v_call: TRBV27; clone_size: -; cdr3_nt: TGTGCCAGCAGTTCAGGGACAGGGGGCAGGGGAAACACCATATATTTT; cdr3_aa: CASSSGTGGRGNTIYF
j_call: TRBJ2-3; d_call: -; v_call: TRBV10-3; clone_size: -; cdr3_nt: TGTGCCATCAATGGGGACTCCGGATCTAGCACAGATACGCAGTATTTT; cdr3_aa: CAINGDSGSSTDTQYF
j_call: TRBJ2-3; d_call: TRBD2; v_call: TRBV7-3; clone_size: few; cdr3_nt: TGTGCCAGCAGCGCACCGGGACTAGCGGGAGGGCCAGGGGGGCGCACAGATACGCAGTATTTT; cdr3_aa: CASSAPGLAGGPGGRTDTQYF
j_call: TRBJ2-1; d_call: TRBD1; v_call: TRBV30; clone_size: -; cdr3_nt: TGTGCCTGGAGTTCAACTTCCGGGACAGGGGTCGGTGAGCAGTTCTTC; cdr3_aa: CAWSSTSGTGVGEQFF
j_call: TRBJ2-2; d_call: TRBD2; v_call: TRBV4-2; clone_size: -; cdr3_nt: TGTGCCAGCAGCCAAGGGGGTCTAGCGGGAGTCGGGGAGCTGTTTTTT; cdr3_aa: CASSQGGLAGVGELFF
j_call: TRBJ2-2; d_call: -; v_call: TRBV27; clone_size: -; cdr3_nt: TGTGCCAGCAGGACGCACCGGGATAGAACTTATTCCGGGGAGCTGTTTTTT; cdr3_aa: CASRTHRDRTYSGELFF
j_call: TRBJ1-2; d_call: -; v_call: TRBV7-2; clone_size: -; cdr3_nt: TGTGCCAGCAGCTTAGCGGGTGGGAGGGGCGGGTACTATGGCTACACCTTC; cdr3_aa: CASSLAGGRGGYYGYTF
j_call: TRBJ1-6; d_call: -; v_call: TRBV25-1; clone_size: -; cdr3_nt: TGTGCCAGCAGTGACGGAAGATTTTGTGGGGAGGTTGGGGGGGCCGGAGCCTTT; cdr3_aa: CASSDGRFCGEVGGAGAF
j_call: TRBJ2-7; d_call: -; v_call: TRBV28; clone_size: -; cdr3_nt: TGTGCCAGCAGGCTGCCGCAGGGATCCTACGAGCAGTACTTC; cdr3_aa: CASRLPQGSYEQYF
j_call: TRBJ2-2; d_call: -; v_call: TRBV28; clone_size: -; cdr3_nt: TGTGCCAGCAGTTTAGGTAGCGGGGAGCTGTTTTTT; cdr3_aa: CASSLGSGELFF
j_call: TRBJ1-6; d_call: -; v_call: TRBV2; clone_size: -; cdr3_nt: TGTGCCAGCAGTGATCAGGTTTCACCCCTCCACTTT; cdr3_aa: CASSDQVSPLHF
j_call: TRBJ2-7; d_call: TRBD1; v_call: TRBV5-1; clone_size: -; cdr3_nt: TGCGCCAGCAGCCGACAGGGGTTGTACGAGCAGTACTTC; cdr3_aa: CASSRQGLYEQYF
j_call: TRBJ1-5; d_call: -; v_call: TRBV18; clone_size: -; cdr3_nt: TGTGCCAGCTCACCCACGGGAGGGTATAGCAATCAGCCCCAGCATTTT; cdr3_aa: CASSPTGGYSNQPQHF
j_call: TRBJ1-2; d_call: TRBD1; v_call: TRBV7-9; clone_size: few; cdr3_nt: TGTGCCAGCAGCTCTAGGGGGACAGGGGGTAGTGGCTACACCTTC; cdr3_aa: CASSSRGTGGSGYTF
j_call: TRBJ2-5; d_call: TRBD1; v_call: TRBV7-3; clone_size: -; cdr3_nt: TGTGCCAGCAGCTACTCTAGTTGGGACAGTGCATTGTACGGTTTACAAGAGACCCAGTACTTC; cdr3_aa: CASSYSSWDSALYGLQETQYF